Below, 23 T cell receptor beta chains from the same sample are listed, as sequenced in a study of T cell clonality in common variable immunodeficiency. These receptors have no identified antigens. Sequencing was performed with immunoSEQ multiplex PCR; in TCRdb, only in-frame clones are kept and a portion is missing. The record shows roughly 39,000 clones for this sample, with no singletons present. Overall study findings and caveats: Fewer deletions and N-nucleotide insertions were reportedly seen in common variable immunodeficiency TCR beta sequences.

The sample was peripheral blood mononuclear cells. These receptors were collected from a human donor with common variable immunodeficiency.

Only a few counts were recorded for this clone. The read stops 3 residues short of the end of the CDR3; the missing end is completed from the germline J gene. V and J are TRBV2 and TRBJ1-4, with D possibly TRBD1 on 5 matching bases. V dropped 1 base and J dropped 7 bases, with 13 bases sitting between them. CDR1 is SNHLY, CDR2 FYNNEI, per germline. CDR3 length: 15 residues. The DNA read from the CDR3 is TGTGCCAGCAGTGAAGTGGGGGGTCTGCGTGAAAAA. This gives the protein CASSEVGGLREK. The whole CDR3 protein reads CASSEVGGLREKLFF.

Points on this clone: The sequence runs out 3 residues before the end of the CDR3; the remainder is reconstructed from the germline J gene. The V call is TRBV18, the J call TRBJ2-7; 9 nucleotides match TRBD1. CDR3 length equals 17 residues. Germline V gives CDR1 KGHSH, CDR2 LQKENI. Losses at the gene ends were 3 bases for V and 2 bases for J; bases not matched to a gene: 11. CDR3 protein: CASSPTQSGTGTYEQYF. The part of the CDR3 DNA that was read is TGTGCCAGCTCACCGACCCAATCCGGGACAGGGACCTACGAG.

This clone was counted many times. The sequence runs out 3 residues before the end of the CDR3; the remainder is reconstructed from the germline J gene. The sample has other DNA sequences that encode this CDR3 too. The chain employs TRBV29-1 and TRBJ2-7, with D possibly matching TRBD1 (5 bases). V lost 5 bases and J lost 2, with 7 bases in between. Germline V lookup: CDR1 SQVTM, CDR2 ANQGSEA. The CDR3 contains 11 residues. The sequenced CDR3 bases are TGCAGCGTTAGGGGAACCTACGAG. Encoded protein: CSVRGTYE. The whole CDR3 region reads CSVRGTYEQYF.

This clone has only a few counts. Read coverage stops 3 residues before the CDR3 terminus; the germline J gene supplies the remainder. The V gene is TRBV7-2, the J gene TRBJ1-2; D possibly corresponds to TRBD1 (6 bases). The CDR3 sequence is 14 residues long. Germline CDR1 and CDR2: SGHTA and FQGNSA. This CDR3 reads CASSLKAQGWGYTF. Incomplete CDR3 DNA: TGTGCCAGCAGCTTAAAGGCCCAGGGGTGGGGC.

To note about this clone: The CDR3 is cut off 3 residues early in the read; its end comes from the germline J gene. This chain uses TRBV7-3 with TRBJ2-1; 12 bases line up with TRBD1. Per the germline V gene, CDR1 is SGHTA and CDR2 is FQGTGA. V lost 5 bases and J lost 7; bases outside the gene matches: 9. This CDR3 has 16 residues. CDR3 in amino acids: CASSPPGQGARNEQFF. The covered CDR3 bases are TGTGCCAGCAGCCCGCCGGGACAGGGGGCTCGGAATGAG.

This clone has just a few counts. The CDR3 end falls 3 residues outside the read, so it is completed with the germline J gene. The V and J genes are TRBV7-2 and TRBJ2-7; tentatively, D is TRBD1 (6 bases). The CDR3 covers 12 residues. Per germline, CDR1 SGHTA and CDR2 FQGNSA. V lost 6 bases and J lost 4, with 10 bases in between. The CDR3 here is CASSPTGYEQYF. Incomplete CDR3 DNA: TGTGCCAGCAGTCCTACAGGGTACGAG.

This clone was seen repeatedly, ten times or more. The CDR3 end falls 3 residues outside the read, so it is completed with the germline J gene. V and J are TRBV7-9 and TRBJ1-1; 7 bases map to TRBD1. Germline assignment: CDR1 SEHNR and CDR2 FQNEAQ (reference sequence). This CDR3 contains 14 residues. Unmatched junction bases numbered 3, after V lost 4 bases and J lost 1 base. The CDR3 sequence is CASSWGQPNTEAFF. CDR3 DNA, as far as it was read: TGTGCCAGCAGCTGGGGACAGCCGAACACTGAA.

This clone was counted at least ten times. The read is 3 residues too short to cover the CDR3 end, so that end is filled in from the germline J gene. The V call is TRBV20-1, the J call TRBJ2-5, with 9 bases identical to TRBD2. CDR3 length: 14 amino acids. Losses at the gene ends were 3 bases for V and 4 bases for J; bases not matched to a gene: 6. The germline V gene has CDR1 DFQATT and CDR2 SNEGSKA (reference sequence). The sequenced CDR3 bases are TGCAGTGCTAGTGGGCGGGGGGGCGGAGAGACC. This codes for CSASGRGGGET. The full CDR3 protein is CSASGRGGGETQYF.

With respect to this clone: Read sequence stops 3 residues before the CDR3 end, and the germline J gene provides the missing end. The genes are TRBV2 and TRBJ2-2; possibly TRBD1 for D (5 bases). The V and J ends lost 4 bases and 7 bases respectively, with 13 bases between them. The CDR3 runs 14 residues. Germline V gene sequence: CDR1 SNHLY, CDR2 FYNNEI. Partial CDR3 DNA: TGTGCCAGCAGTGTAGAAGGGGAAATCGGGGAG. It yields the protein CASSVEGEIGE. The CDR3 in full is CASSVEGEIGELFF.

This clone has a count of ten or more. The read comes to an end 3 residues before the CDR3 does, leaving the germline J gene to fill in the end. This chain links TRBV20-1 with TRBJ2-5; the D gene is possibly TRBD1 (6 bases). Per the germline V gene, CDR1 is DFQATT and CDR2 is SNEGSKA (reference sequence). The V gene lost 6 bases and the J gene lost 5 bases, with 16 bases spanning the gap. This CDR3 region has 13 residues. The CDR3 region is CSAQGQRGETQYF. The CDR3 bases that were read are TGCAGTGCCCAAGGACAGAGAGGGGAGACC.

This clone was seen more than once but under ten times. From the germline J gene comes the end of the CDR3, since the read stops 3 residues before it. This chain connects TRBV5-1 to TRBJ1-6; 8 bases match TRBD1. The CDR3 is made up of 16 amino acids. V lost 4 bases to trimming and J lost 9 bases; unmatched junction nucleotides: 12. The germline gives CDR1 SGHRS, CDR2 YFSETQ. The part of the CDR3 DNA that was read is TGCGCCAGCAGCGTTACCGGGACAGGAGGTGGTTCACCC. The encoded protein is CASSVTGTGGGSP. The whole CDR3 region reads CASSVTGTGGGSPLHF.

This clone showed up many times. The CDR3 here is CAWSAGNYEQYF. CDR3 bases read: TGTGCCTGGAGTGCAGGGAACTACGAG. The chain carries TRBV30 and TRBJ2-7; TRBD1 might be the D (5 bases). Sequencing ends 3 residues short of the CDR3 end; the germline J gene provides the rest. The V and J ends lost 1 base and 3 bases respectively, with 7 bases between them. The CDR3 is 12 amino acids. Germline V lookup: CDR1 GTSNPN, CDR2 SVGIG (reference sequence).

Many counts were recorded for this clone. The read falls 3 residues short of the CDR3 end, and the missing part is taken from the germline J gene. The rearrangement uses TRBV19 and TRBJ2-3; 11 bases map to TRBD2. The V gene's germline CDR1 is LNHDA and CDR2 SQIVND (reference sequence). The CDR3 is made up of 15 amino acids. The J segment lost 4 bases and the V segment lost 5 bases, leaving 5 bases of the junction unmatched. The DNA read from the CDR3 is TGTGCCAGTAGTCTTAGCGGGGGGGCCTCAGATACG. It codes for CASSLSGGASDT. The CDR3 reads in full as CASSLSGGASDTQYF.

There are many counts of this clone. The CDR3 end falls 3 residues outside the read, so it is completed with the germline J gene. This rearrangement joins TRBV29-1 to TRBJ2-4, with 9 bases matching TRBD1. Germline V gene sequence: CDR1 SQVTM, CDR2 ANQGSEA. The junction had 9 bases not matched to a gene; V was cut back by 5 bases and J by 1 base. The CDR3 runs to 16 residues. The CDR3 is CSVRARGQGAKNIQYF. The CDR3 bases that were read are TGCAGCGTTCGCGCCCGGGGACAGGGTGCCAAAAACATT. The variable domain in full, completed from reference TRBV29-1 and TRBJ2-4, reads SAVISQKPSRDICQRGTSLTIQCQVDSQVTMMFWYRQQPGQSLTLIATANQGSEATYESGFVIDKFPISRPNLTFSTLTVSNMSPEDSSIYLCSVRARGQGAKNIQYFGAGTRLSVL.

About this clone itself: With the read ending 3 residues before the CDR3 end, the germline J gene is used to fill in that end. The chain is built from TRBV19 and TRBJ1-2, with D perhaps TRBD1 (5 bases). The CDR3 contains 12 residues. Germline V gives CDR1 LNHDA, CDR2 SQIVND (reference sequence). The DNA read from the CDR3 is TGTGCCAGTAGCCCCCCCCAGGGCGGC. Translating it yields CASSPPQGG. The whole CDR3 protein reads CASSPPQGGYTF.

This clone came up many times. The read halts 3 residues ahead of the CDR3 end, with the missing end drawn from the germline J gene. The chain combines TRBV13 with TRBJ2-3; D uncertain. This CDR3 comprises 16 residues. From germline, CDR1 is PRHDT and CDR2 FYEKMQ (reference sequence). The ends were cut back, 5 bases at V and 2 bases at J, with 17 bases in the middle. The covered CDR3 bases are TGTGCCAGCAGCCCTAGTTCTGCGGTGGACACAGATACG. It is translated as CASSPSSAVDTDT. The full CDR3 is CASSPSSAVDTDTQYF.

This clone was seen a handful of times. Sequencing ends 3 residues short of the CDR3 end; the germline J gene provides the rest. The chain recombines TRBV19 with TRBJ1-5, with D perhaps TRBD1 (6 bases). Between the trimmed V and J ends, which lost 6 bases and 0 bases, there was a span of 12 bases. Germline CDR1 and CDR2: LNHDA and SQIVND (reference sequence). The CDR3 consists of 15 residues. The CDR3 bases that were read are TGTGCCAGTAGCTGGACAGCTTATAGCAATCAGCCC. Amino acid sequence: CASSWTAYSNQP. The full CDR3 is CASSWTAYSNQPQHF.

Many counts were recorded for this clone. The sequence runs out 3 residues before the end of the CDR3; the remainder is reconstructed from the germline J gene. The V gene is TRBV2, the J gene TRBJ2-2; D unresolved. Deletions cut 5 bases from V and 5 bases from J, with 9 bases between. Germline loops: CDR1 SNHLY, CDR2 FYNNEI. The CDR3 extends over 13 amino acids. The CDR3 loop is CASSSSRTGELFF. The sequenced CDR3 bases are TGTGCCAGCAGTTCCAGTCGTACCGGGGAG.

For this clone: Read coverage stops 3 residues before the CDR3 terminus; the germline J gene supplies the remainder. The chain joins TRBV19 to TRBJ1-6, with a tentative D call TRBD1 (5 bases). From germline, CDR1 is LNHDA and CDR2 SQIVND (reference sequence). There are 13 residues in the CDR3. V lost 9 bases and J 5 bases, leaving 11 bases between the germline ends. The covered CDR3 bases are TGTGCCAGCACCAAGGGGAATAATTCACCC. Residues: CASTKGNNSP. The whole CDR3 reads CASTKGNNSPLHF.

A note on this clone: The read terminates 3 residues ahead of where the CDR3 ends, so the germline J gene completes it. V and J are TRBV7-9 and TRBJ2-1, with D possibly TRBD2 on 5 matching bases. The V end was cut by 1 base, the J end by 4 bases, with 8 bases between. The length of the CDR3 is 14 residues. In germline, CDR1 is SEHNR, CDR2 FQNEAQ (reference sequence). The sequenced part of the CDR3 DNA is TGTGCCAGCAGCTTAGGAAGAGGGTACAATGAG. Protein: CASSLGRGYNE. The full CDR3 reads CASSLGRGYNEQFF.

A word on this clone: The sequenced fragment ends 3 residues before the CDR3 boundary, so the rest is inferred from the germline J gene. V usage is TRBV7-2 and J usage is TRBJ2-7, with D perhaps TRBD1 (6 bases). The CDR3 is 15 amino acids. From germline, CDR1 is SGHTA and CDR2 FQGNSA. The V gene lost 3 bases and the J gene lost 3 bases, with 15 bases spanning the gap. Here the CDR3 reads CASSLTGSVGYEQYF. The part of the CDR3 DNA that was read is TGTGCCAGCAGCTTGACAGGATCCGTGGGCTACGAG.

Note on this clone: The CDR3 end falls 3 residues outside the read, so it is completed with the germline J gene. The V and J genes are TRBV7-1 and TRBJ2-5; 12 nucleotides line up with TRBD2. TRBV7-1 is sorted into the ORF group, with uncertain function. This CDR3 has 21 amino acids. The junction had 22 bases not matched to a gene; V was cut back by 3 bases and J by 5 bases. The CDR3 region is CASSSQHLAGGPRWREETQYF. Partial CDR3 DNA: TGTGCCAGCAGCTCCCAGCACCTAGCGGGGGGGCCGCGGTGGCGGGAGGAGACC.

Comment on this clone: The read is 3 residues too short to cover the CDR3 end, so that end is filled in from the germline J gene. The V call is TRBV5-3, the J call TRBJ1-5; D perhaps matches TRBD1 (5 bases). TRBV5-3 is an open reading frame, and its role is uncertain. Trimming removed 4 bases from V and 0 bases from J, with 17 bases in between. This CDR3 region has 17 residues. CDR3 bases read: TGTGCCAGAAGCCCAACTTCAAAAGGACATAGCAATCAGCCC. Protein sequence: CARSPTSKGHSNQP. In full, the CDR3 reads CARSPTSKGHSNQPQHF.